This entry lists 7 T cell receptor beta chains sequenced from one sample in a study of PD-L1 blockade in urothelial cancer. TCRdb's table, derived via immunoSEQ multiplex PCR, lists solely in-frame clones and lacks some. Here the sample spans approximately 50,000 clones, more than 75% being singletons. Time point described: pretreatment peripheral blood. The sequencing here drew on PBMCs, taken around atezolizumab (anti-PD-L1) treatment. Source of these receptors: a man in his fifties with urothelial cancer.

This clone occurred a few times. As DNA, the CDR3 is TGTGCCAGCAGTGACCTTCGCAGGCAGCCCCAGCATTTT. Protein sequence: CASSDLRRQPQHF. The chain is built from TRBV6-4 and TRBJ1-5; D is ambiguous. This CDR3 is built from 13 residues. V was clipped by 2 bases and J by 7 bases, with 9 bases between them. CDR1 and CDR2 (germline): MRHNA, SNTAGT.

This rearrangement joins TRBV15 to TRBJ2-7, with 8 bases matching TRBD1. Unmatched junction bases numbered 8, after V lost 9 bases and J lost 4 bases. There are 13 residues in the CDR3. Germline CDR1 LNHNV, CDR2 YYDKDF (reference sequence). The CDR3: CATAQGASYEQYF. In DNA form, the CDR3 reads TGTGCCACAGCCCAGGGGGCCTCATACGAGCAGTACTTC.

This chain connects TRBV5-1 to TRBJ2-7, with 8 nucleotides matching TRBD2. The CDR3 has 15 residues. Germline lookup yields CDR1 SGHRS and CDR2 YFSETQ. Germline trimming cut 3 bases from V and 3 bases from J; bases unmatched to any gene: 8. The CDR3 loop reads CASSWRTSPRYEQYF. The CDR3 DNA reads TGCGCCAGCAGCTGGAGGACTAGCCCTCGCTACGAGCAGTACTTC.

This clone was recorded once. The rearrangement uses TRBV12-5 and TRBJ1-5; D is uncertain. Germline V lookup: CDR1 LGHNT, CDR2 FRNRAP. CDR3 size: 13 residues. V was cut by 8 bases and J by 0 bases, with 8 bases left in between. This chain's CDR3 is CASTENSNQPQHF. CDR3 in DNA: TGTGCTAGTACCGAGAATAGCAATCAGCCCCAGCATTTT.

The chain combines TRBV13 with TRBJ2-1, with 14 bases matching TRBD2. V was pared by 0 bases and J by 2 bases, with 3 bases of the junction left unmatched. CDR1 PRHDT and CDR2 FYEKMQ come from the germline V gene (reference sequence). This CDR3 is built from 18 residues. CDR3 sequence reads: CASSLGGLAGGAYNEQFF. In DNA, the CDR3 is TGTGCCAGCAGCTTAGGCGGACTAGCGGGAGGCGCCTACAATGAGCAGTTCTTC.

V gene TRBV10-3 combines with J gene TRBJ2-5; 10 bases map to TRBD1. The CDR3 totals 15 residues. The germline CDR1 and CDR2 sequences are ENHRY and SYGVKD. Losses at the gene ends were 4 bases for V and 4 bases for J; bases not matched to a gene: 6. CDR3 in DNA: TGTGCCATCAGTGGGGACAGGGGTGGGGCAGAGACCCAGTACTTC. Translation gives CAISGDRGGAETQYF.

This clone was observed a few times. V usage is TRBV6-5 and J usage is TRBJ1-6; a possible D gene is TRBD1 (6 bases). The CDR3 runs 13 residues. Germline assignment: CDR1 MNHEY and CDR2 SVGAGI. Trimming took 8 bases from V and 9 from J, leaving 14 bases between them. As DNA, the CDR3 is TGTGCCAGCTGGGGGCAGGGTGGTTCACCCCTCCACTTT. Amino acids: CASWGQGGSPLHF.